This record covers a single T cell receptor beta chain. The data are from a study of monozygotic twins with inflammatory bowel disease. Germline V gene sequence: CDR1 SGHKS, CDR2 YYEKEE (reference sequence). The CDR3 has 18 residues. No DNA is given; TCRdb re-called the 5' RACE reads and lists each CDR3 protein once. This table lists approximately 400,000 distinct CDR3 sequences. The source material was blood. This TCR was sampled from a human donor with ulcerative colitis or Crohn's disease, or a healthy co-twin of an affected twin (not recorded which). The chain is built from TRBV5-5 and TRBJ2-2; the TCRdb D gene call, TRBD2, has no DNA to confirm it. The CDR3 spells CASSSPSGAITNTGELFF. The full variable domain, completed using reference TRBV5-5 and TRBJ2-2, is DAGVTQSPTHLIKTRGQQVTLRCSPISGHKSVSWYQQVLGQGPQFIFQYYEKEERGRGNFPDRFSARQFPNYSSELNVNALLLGDSALYLCASSSPSGAITNTGELFFGEGSRLTVL.